Listed here are 13 T cell receptor beta chains from one sample, sequenced in a study of PD-L1 blockade in urothelial cancer. The data were produced by immunoSEQ multiplex PCR, yet TCRdb's version contains in-frame clones alone and is incomplete. The sample yields about 120,000 clones, 80% to 95% seen once. Time point defined: peripheral blood 6 weeks after treatment start. This specimen consisted of PBMCs, obtained around atezolizumab (anti-PD-L1) treatment. Receptors were obtained from a man aged 55 to 69 with urothelial cancer.

The chain links TRBV9 to TRBJ2-1, with D possibly matching TRBD1 (5 bases). The CDR3 sequence is 16 residues long. The germline V gene encodes CDR1 SGDLS and CDR2 YYNGEE. The V gene lost 1 base and the J gene lost 5 bases, with 16 bases spanning the gap. The CDR3 DNA is TGTGCCAGCAGCGTATTCCGGGTAGGGGAACACAATGAGCAGTTCTTC. It is translated as CASSVFRVGEHNEQFF.

This chain connects TRBV10-2 to TRBJ2-4; unclear D gene. Germline V gene lookup returns CDR1 WSHSY and CDR2 SAAADI. The V gene lost 2 bases and the J gene lost 2 bases, with 4 bases spanning the gap. The CDR3 extends over 13 amino acids. The CDR3: CASSEGPKNIQYF. The CDR3 DNA reads as TGCGCCAGCAGTGAGGGGCCCAAAAACATTCAGTACTTC.

This clone was seen more than once but under ten times. The chain couples TRBV30 to TRBJ1-1, with TRBD1 matching 10 bases. Germline trimming cut 2 bases from V and 5 bases from J; bases unmatched to any gene: 14. Germline V gene lookup returns CDR1 GTSNPN and CDR2 SVGIG (reference sequence). This CDR3 has 17 residues. This CDR3 is CAWSLVGGTGVGTEAFF. CDR3 bases: TGTGCCTGGAGTCTGGTTGGAGGGACAGGGGTAGGTACTGAAGCTTTCTTT.

V and J are TRBV21-1 and TRBJ2-7; the table gives TRBD1 as D, unverified against the DNA. TRBV21-1 is described as a pseudogene. The CDR3 has 14 residues. CDR3 nucleotides: TGTGCCAGCAGCCTTAAAACAGGGCTAAACGAGCAGTACTTC. Translating gives CASSLKTGLNEQYF.

This rearrangement joins TRBV7-6 to TRBJ2-3; D is undetermined. This CDR3 has 14 residues. The ends were cut back, 1 base at V and 3 bases at J, with 8 bases in the middle. Looked up from germline, CDR1 is SGHVS and CDR2 is FNYEAQ. DNA of the CDR3: TGTGCCAGCAGCTTAGACGCGATTACAGATACGCAGTATTTT. Residues: CASSLDAITDTQYF.

This clone appeared a single time. The rearrangement links TRBV21-1 to TRBJ2-3; TRBD2 reflects the table's D call only, with no check against the DNA. TRBV21-1 is noted as a pseudogene. There are 18 residues in the CDR3. CDR3 DNA sequence: TGTGCCAGCAGCTCACACCCGGGACTAGCGGGGGGGCAAGATACGCAGTATTTT. This sequence encodes CASSSHPGLAGGQDTQYF.

The chain combines TRBV4-3 with TRBJ1-3; possibly TRBD1 for D (5 bases). This CDR3 region has 14 residues. Germline values: CDR1 LGHNA, CDR2 YSLEER. Trimming cost V 1 base and J 2 bases, with 6 bases left between them. The CDR3 spells CASSQGGAGNTIYF. In nucleotides, the CDR3 is TGCGCCAGCAGCCAAGGGGGGGCTGGAAACACCATATATTTT.

This rearrangement joins TRBV9 to TRBJ2-7; D is perhaps TRBD1 (6 bases). From germline, CDR1 is SGDLS and CDR2 YYNGEE. The CDR3 has 15 residues. Trimming took off 0 bases at V and 2 bases at J, with 12 bases between the two ends. The CDR3 region has the DNA TGTGCCAGCAGCGTAGCAGGGGCCCATCCCTACGAGCAGTACTTC. It codes for CASSVAGAHPYEQYF.

The rearrangement links TRBV2 to TRBJ1-2, with D perhaps TRBD1 (5 bases). With 3 bases removed from V and 5 bases from J, the gap between germline ends came to 16 bases. CDR1 and CDR2 (germline): SNHLY, FYNNEI. This CDR3 is 15 amino acids long. CDR3 sequence (DNA): TGTGCCAGCAGTGAGTCAGGGAGGCTAGGGTATGGCTACACCTTC. Translation: CASSESGRLGYGYTF.

In this sample, this clone turned up once. The genes are TRBV7-9 and TRBJ1-4; 7 bases fit TRBD1. The trim removed 4 bases at V and 8 bases at J, leaving 10 bases unmatched. This CDR3 comprises 15 residues. In germline, CDR1 is SEHNR, CDR2 FQNEAQ (reference sequence). CDR3 amino acids: CASSSTRGLGEKLFF. The CDR3 DNA is TGTGCCAGCAGCTCTACTAGGGGGCTAGGCGAAAAACTGTTTTTT.

The chain carries TRBV6-6 and TRBJ2-2; D gene uncertain. The germline V gene encodes CDR1 MNHNY and CDR2 SVGAGI (reference sequence). V lost 2 bases to trimming and J lost 4 bases, with 8 bases between them. The CDR3 has 14 amino acids. The CDR3 nucleotides are TGTGCCAGCAGTTACGCGGAAGGCACCGGGGAGCTGTTTTTT. This gives the protein CASSYAEGTGELFF.

The chain recombines TRBV5-4 with TRBJ2-3, with 13 positions matching TRBD2. The CDR3 loop spans 17 amino acids. V shed 0 bases and J 4 bases; nucleotides not matched to a gene: 5. The germline gives CDR1 SGHNT, CDR2 YYREEE (reference sequence). In DNA form, the CDR3 reads TGTGCCAGCAGCTTGGCCGGACTAGCGGGGGAGTCAGATACGCAGTATTTT. It is translated as CASSLAGLAGESDTQYF.

The rearrangement uses TRBV2 and TRBJ2-5; 9 bases match TRBD1. CDR1 and CDR2 (germline): SNHLY, FYNNEI. J gave up 3 bases and V 6 bases, and 5 bases lay outside the gene matches. The length of the CDR3 is 14 residues. In DNA form, the CDR3 reads TGTGCCAGCAGAGCCGGGACAGGGAAAGAGACCCAGTACTTC. Its translation: CASRAGTGKETQYF. The full variable domain, completed using reference TRBV2 and TRBJ2-5, is EPEVTQTPSHQVTQMGQEVILRCVPISNHLYFYWYRQILGQKVEFLVSFYNNEISEKSEIFDDQFSVERPDGSNFTLKIRSTKLEDSAMYFCASRAGTGKETQYFGPGTRLLVL.